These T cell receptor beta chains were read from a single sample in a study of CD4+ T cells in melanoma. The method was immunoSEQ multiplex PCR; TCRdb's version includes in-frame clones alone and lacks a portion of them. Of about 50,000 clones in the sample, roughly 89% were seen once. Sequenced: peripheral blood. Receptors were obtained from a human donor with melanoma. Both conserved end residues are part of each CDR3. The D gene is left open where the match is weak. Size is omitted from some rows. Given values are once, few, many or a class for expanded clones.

DNA: TGCGCCAGCAGCCAAGAAGTATTTCAGGGGTATAGCAATCAGCCCCAGCATTTT
CDR3: CASSQEVFQGYSNQPQHF
J: TRBJ1-5
size: -
V: TRBV4-1
D: -

DNA: TGTGCCAGCAGCGTGCACAGGGTTGCCGGAAACACCATATATTTT
CDR3: CASSVHRVAGNTIYF
J: TRBJ1-3
size: -
V: TRBV9
D: -

DNA: TGTGCCAGCAGCTTAGTGGCTAGCGGGGTGTACAATGAGCAGTTCTTC
CDR3: CASSLVASGVYNEQFF
J: TRBJ2-1
size: once
V: TRBV11-2
D: TRBD2

DNA: TGTGCCAGCAGTCCCGTTGGGCGGAATGAAAAACTGTTTTTT
CDR3: CASSPVGRNEKLFF
J: TRBJ1-4
size: -
V: TRBV5-6
D: -

DNA: TGTGCCAGCAGTAGGACGGTGAACACTGAAGCTTTCTTT
CDR3: CASSRTVNTEAFF
J: TRBJ1-1
size: few
V: TRBV2
D: -

DNA: TGTGCCACCAGCCCTAGGGCTGGACAGTCAAATCAGCCCCAGCATTTT
CDR3: CATSPRAGQSNQPQHF
J: TRBJ1-5
size: -
V: TRBV15
D: -

DNA: TGCGCCAGCAGCCACCCCCGGGGGACAGTGGGGGGCTACACCTTC
CDR3: CASSHPRGTVGGYTF
J: TRBJ1-2
size: -
V: TRBV4-1
D: TRBD1

DNA: TGTGCCAGCAGTCCAGACAATGAGCAGTTCTTC
CDR3: CASSPDNEQFF
J: TRBJ2-1
size: -
V: TRBV28
D: -

DNA: TGTGCCAGCAGCCCCAGGGGGGCAAGGGGGGCCAACGTCCTGACTTTC
CDR3: CASSPRGARGANVLTF
J: TRBJ2-6
size: -
V: TRBV7-9
D: -

DNA: TGTGCCAGTAGTTCCTGGGACAGGGCAGGGGAGTCACCCCTCCACTTT
CDR3: CASSSWDRAGESPLHF
J: TRBJ1-6
size: -
V: TRBV19
D: TRBD1

DNA: TGTGCCTGGAGTAAAGAGGCCCCGGGGCAGCCCCAGCATTTT
CDR3: CAWSKEAPGQPQHF
J: TRBJ1-5
size: -
V: TRBV30
D: -

DNA: TGTGCCAGCAGCGTAGAAGGGAGGGTTTCAGATACGCAGTATTTT
CDR3: CASSVEGRVSDTQYF
J: TRBJ2-3
size: once
V: TRBV9
D: TRBD2

DNA: TGCAGCGTTGTTGAATCGAACACCGGGGAGCTGTTTTTT
CDR3: CSVVESNTGELFF
J: TRBJ2-2
size: -
V: TRBV29-1
D: -

DNA: TGTGCCAGCAGCCCAAGGACAGCCGCTAACGAAAAACTGTTTTTT
CDR3: CASSPRTAANEKLFF
J: TRBJ1-4
size: few
V: TRBV7-9
D: -

DNA: TGTGCCAGCAGCGCGGACAGGGGGTCGTCCAAAAACATTCAGTACTTC
CDR3: CASSADRGSSKNIQYF
J: TRBJ2-4
size: -
V: TRBV5-5
D: TRBD1

DNA: TGTGCCAGCAGCCGGGACAGGAACACTGAAGCTTTCTTT
CDR3: CASSRDRNTEAFF
J: TRBJ1-1
size: -
V: TRBV11-2
D: TRBD1

DNA: TGTGCCAGCTCACCGGACAGGGGCCTAACCTACGAGCAGTACTTC
CDR3: CASSPDRGLTYEQYF
J: TRBJ2-7
size: -
V: TRBV18
D: TRBD1

DNA: TGTGCCAGCAGTGCTGAAGGGGAGCTGTTTTTT
CDR3: CASSAEGELFF
J: TRBJ2-2
size: -
V: TRBV2
D: -

DNA: TGCGCCAGCAGCCAAGAGCCGAGGGGTACCTACAATGAGCAGTTCTTC
CDR3: CASSQEPRGTYNEQFF
J: TRBJ2-1
size: -
V: TRBV4-1
D: -

DNA: TGTGCCAGCAGCCCTACTAAGAACACTGAAGCTTTCTTT
CDR3: CASSPTKNTEAFF
J: TRBJ1-1
size: -
V: TRBV5-4
D: -

DNA: TGTGCCAGCAGCTCCTCTAGCGGGACAGATACGCAGTATTTT
CDR3: CASSSSSGTDTQYF
J: TRBJ2-3
size: -
V: TRBV7-2
D: TRBD2

DNA: TGTGCCAGCAGCAGTATAGGACGGCGCTCTGGAAACACCATATATTTT
CDR3: CASSSIGRRSGNTIYF
J: TRBJ1-3
size: -
V: TRBV7-9
D: -

DNA: TGCGCCAGCAGTGGGGGAAACAGGGATGGTGCTGAAAAACTGTTTTTT
CDR3: CASSGGNRDGAEKLFF
J: TRBJ1-4
size: -
V: TRBV10-2
D: -

DNA: TGTGCCAGTACCCCCTGGGGATCCGAGACGGGCTACACCTTC
CDR3: CASTPWGSETGYTF
J: TRBJ1-2
size: -
V: TRBV19
D: -

DNA: TGTGCCAGCAGCAAAGGCCCGCTCCAATTCGCGAGCTCCTACAATGAGCAGTTCTTC
CDR3: CASSKGPLQFASSYNEQFF
J: TRBJ2-1
size: -
V: TRBV21-1
D: -

DNA: TGTGCCAGCAGCTTAGGGGGCCACAATAGTTGGATGAACACCGGGGAGCTGTTTTTT
CDR3: CASSLGGHNSWMNTGELFF
J: TRBJ2-2
size: -
V: TRBV11-2
D: -

DNA: TGTGCCAGCAGCCCCAGGACTAGCGGGGGGGCCGGGGAGCTGTTTTTT
CDR3: CASSPRTSGGAGELFF
J: TRBJ2-2
size: -
V: TRBV7-2
D: TRBD2

DNA: TGTGCCAGCAGCCAAGATAGCGGTAATGAAAAACTGTTTTTT
CDR3: CASSQDSGNEKLFF
J: TRBJ1-4
size: -
V: TRBV14
D: -

DNA: TGTGCCAGCAGCCAGGGACTAGCGGGGGGAAGGTACAATGAGCAGTTCTTC
CDR3: CASSQGLAGGRYNEQFF
J: TRBJ2-1
size: -
V: TRBV4-2
D: TRBD2

DNA: TGTGCCAGCAGCCCCGGGCTTAACACAGATACGCAGTATTTT
CDR3: CASSPGLNTDTQYF
J: TRBJ2-3
size: -
V: TRBV7-6
D: -

DNA: TGCGCCAGCAGCGTGTACGGGACACTTTACAATGAGCAGTTCTTC
CDR3: CASSVYGTLYNEQFF
J: TRBJ2-1
size: -
V: TRBV4-1
D: -

DNA: TGTGCCAGCAGCTACGGGACTAGCGGCACAGATACGCAGTATTTT
CDR3: CASSYGTSGTDTQYF
J: TRBJ2-3
size: -
V: TRBV7-9
D: TRBD2

DNA: TGTGCCAGCAGCCAAGGTTCCAGCTCCTACGAGCAGTACTTC
CDR3: CASSQGSSSYEQYF
J: TRBJ2-7
size: -
V: TRBV11-3
D: -

DNA: TGTGCCTGGGACCCGGGGCAGACCACTGAAGCTTTCTTT
CDR3: CAWDPGQTTEAFF
J: TRBJ1-1
size: -
V: TRBV30
D: -